The sequence of this T cell receptor (beta chain) was determined in a study of regulatory T cells in long-lasting Graves disease. Many counts were recorded for this clonotype. Its antigen is not known. Regarding the study as a whole: Accuracy may have suffered from the small sample size.

Libraries of TCR beta came from iRepertoire HTBI primers plus Arm-PCR of CDR3 regions. TCRdb re-analysed the multiplex PCR reads in MiXCR, keeping a single row per CDR3 protein. The sample lists about 370,000 distinct CDR3 sequences, around 16% occurring once. Time point defined: newly diagnosed GD, antithyroid drugs for less than 3 months. Making the TCR library involved RNA that had been extracted from PBMCs. The TCR originated in a female donor with Graves disease. The sequenced sample was peripheral blood mononuclear cells (PBMCs), obtained at new diagnosis, from a patient treated with antithyroid drugs.

The CDR3 DNA reads TGTGCCAGCAGTGAAACTAGGGGGCTATTTAGGGAGCAGTACTTC. Residues: CASSETRGLFREQYF. The genes are TRBV6-1 and TRBJ2-7; 7 bases agree with TRBD1. CDR3 size: 15 residues. V was clipped by 2 bases and J by 7 bases; unmatched bases: 11. Germline V gene sequence: CDR1 MNHNS, CDR2 SASEGT.